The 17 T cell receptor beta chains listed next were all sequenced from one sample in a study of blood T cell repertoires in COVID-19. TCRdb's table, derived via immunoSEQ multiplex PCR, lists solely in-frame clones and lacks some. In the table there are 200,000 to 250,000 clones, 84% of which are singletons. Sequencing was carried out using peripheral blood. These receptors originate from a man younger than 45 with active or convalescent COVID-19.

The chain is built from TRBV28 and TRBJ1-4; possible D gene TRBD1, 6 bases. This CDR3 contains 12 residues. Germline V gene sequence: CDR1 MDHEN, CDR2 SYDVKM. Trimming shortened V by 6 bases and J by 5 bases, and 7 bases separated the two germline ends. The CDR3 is CASRDRNEKLFF. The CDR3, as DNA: TGTGCCAGCAGGGACAGAAATGAAAAACTGTTTTTT.

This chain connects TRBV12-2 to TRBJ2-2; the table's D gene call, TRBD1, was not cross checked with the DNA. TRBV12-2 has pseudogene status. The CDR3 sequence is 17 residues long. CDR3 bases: TGTGCAAGTCGCTTAGGGACGGGACAGGGGTGGACCGGGGAGCTGTTTTTT. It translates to CASRLGTGQGWTGELFF.

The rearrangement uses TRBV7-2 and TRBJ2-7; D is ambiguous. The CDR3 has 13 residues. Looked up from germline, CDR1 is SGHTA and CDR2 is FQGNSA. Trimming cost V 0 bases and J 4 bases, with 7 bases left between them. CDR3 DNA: TGTGCCAGCAGCTTAGCGATTACATACGAGCAGTACTTC. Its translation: CASSLAITYEQYF.

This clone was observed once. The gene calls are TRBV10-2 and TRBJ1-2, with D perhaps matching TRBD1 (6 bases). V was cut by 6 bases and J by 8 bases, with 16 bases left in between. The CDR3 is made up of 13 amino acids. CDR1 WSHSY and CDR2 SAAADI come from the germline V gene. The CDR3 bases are TGCGCCAGCAGACCAGGGGCCTCACAGGGCTACACCTTC. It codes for CASRPGASQGYTF.

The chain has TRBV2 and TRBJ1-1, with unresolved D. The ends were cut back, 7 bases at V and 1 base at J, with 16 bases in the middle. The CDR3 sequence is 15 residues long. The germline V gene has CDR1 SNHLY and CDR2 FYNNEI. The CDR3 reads CASKAQRAPNTEAFF. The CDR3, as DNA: TGTGCCAGCAAAGCCCAGAGGGCTCCGAACACTGAAGCTTTCTTT.

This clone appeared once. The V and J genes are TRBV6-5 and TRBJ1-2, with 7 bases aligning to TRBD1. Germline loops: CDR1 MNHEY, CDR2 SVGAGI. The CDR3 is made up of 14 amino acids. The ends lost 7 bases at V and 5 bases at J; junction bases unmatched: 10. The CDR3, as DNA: TGTGCCAGCAACCCTACAGGGGATGGATATGGCTACACCTTC. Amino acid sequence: CASNPTGDGYGYTF.

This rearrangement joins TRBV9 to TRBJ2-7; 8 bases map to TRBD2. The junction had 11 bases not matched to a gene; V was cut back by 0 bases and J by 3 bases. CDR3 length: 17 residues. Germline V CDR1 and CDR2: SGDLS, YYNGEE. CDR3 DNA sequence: TGTGCCAGCAGCGTAGATGGGGGACTAGTGCTCCGCTACGAGCAGTACTTC. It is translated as CASSVDGGLVLRYEQYF. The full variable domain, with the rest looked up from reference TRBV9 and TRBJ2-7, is DSGVTQTPKHLITATGQRVTLRCSPRSGDLSVYWYQQSLDQGLQFLIQYYNGEERAKGNILERFSAQQFPDLHSELNLSSLELGDSALYFCASSVDGGLVLRYEQYFGPGTRLTVT.

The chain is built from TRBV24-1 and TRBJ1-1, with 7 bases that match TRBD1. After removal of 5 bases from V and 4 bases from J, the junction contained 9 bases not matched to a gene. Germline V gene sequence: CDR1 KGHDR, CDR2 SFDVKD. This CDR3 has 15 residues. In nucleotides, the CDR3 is TGTGCCACCAGTGCCACGACAGGGTGGGGCACTGAAGCTTTCTTT. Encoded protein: CATSATTGWGTEAFF.

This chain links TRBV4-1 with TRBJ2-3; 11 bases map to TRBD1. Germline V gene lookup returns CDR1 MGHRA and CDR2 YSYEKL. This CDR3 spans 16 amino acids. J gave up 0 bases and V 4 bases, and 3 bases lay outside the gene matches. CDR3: CASSPDRGRSTDTQYF. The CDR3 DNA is TGCGCCAGCAGCCCGGACAGGGGGCGAAGCACAGATACGCAGTATTTT.

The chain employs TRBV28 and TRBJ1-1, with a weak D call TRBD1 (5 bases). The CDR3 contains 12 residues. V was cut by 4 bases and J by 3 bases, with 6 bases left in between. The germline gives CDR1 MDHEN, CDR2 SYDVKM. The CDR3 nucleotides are TGTGCCAGCAGTTCAGGGTACACTGAAGCTTTCTTT. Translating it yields CASSSGYTEAFF.

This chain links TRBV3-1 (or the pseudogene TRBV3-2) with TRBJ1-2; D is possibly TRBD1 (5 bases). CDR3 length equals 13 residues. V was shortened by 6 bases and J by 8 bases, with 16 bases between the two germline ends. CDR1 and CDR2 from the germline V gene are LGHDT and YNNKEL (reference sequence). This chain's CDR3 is CASRHDIGQGYTF. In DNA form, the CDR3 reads TGTGCCAGCAGGCATGACATCGGACAAGGCTACACCTTC.

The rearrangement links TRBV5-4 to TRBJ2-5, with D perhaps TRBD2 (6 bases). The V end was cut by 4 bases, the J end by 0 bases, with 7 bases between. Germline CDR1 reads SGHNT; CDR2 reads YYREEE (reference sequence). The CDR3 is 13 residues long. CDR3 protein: CASSRDYQETQYF. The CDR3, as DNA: TGTGCCAGCAGCCGGGACTACCAAGAGACCCAGTACTTC. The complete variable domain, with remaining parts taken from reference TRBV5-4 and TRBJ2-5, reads ETGVTQSPTHLIKTRGQQVTLRCSSQSGHNTVSWYQQALGQGPQFIFQYYREEENGRGNFPPRFSGLQFPNYSSELNVNALELDDSALYLCASSRDYQETQYFGPGTRLLVL.

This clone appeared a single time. In DNA form, the CDR3 reads TGTGCCAGCAGGTCTAGCGGGTCCTCCTACAATGAGCAGTTCTTC. This sequence encodes CASRSSGSSYNEQFF. The chain has TRBV6-5 and TRBJ2-1; 8 positions agree with TRBD2. J was trimmed by 0 bases and V by 6 bases; bases with no gene match: 4. Germline V gene sequence: CDR1 MNHEY, CDR2 SVGAGI. This CDR3 is 15 amino acids long.

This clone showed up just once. The CDR3 region is CASSYSRDRPQHF. CDR3 nucleotides: TGTGCCAGCAGTTACTCGAGGGACAGACCCCAGCATTTT. J is TRBJ1-5 and V is TRBV6-5, with 7 bases aligning to TRBD1. The junction had 3 bases not matched to a gene; V was cut back by 0 bases and J by 10 bases. This CDR3 has 13 amino acids. CDR1 and CDR2 (germline): MNHEY, SVGAGI.

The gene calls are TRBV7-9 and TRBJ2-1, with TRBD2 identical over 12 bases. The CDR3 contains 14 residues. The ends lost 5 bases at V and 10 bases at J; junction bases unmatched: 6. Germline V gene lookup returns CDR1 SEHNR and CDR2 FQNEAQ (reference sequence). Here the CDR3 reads CASSPSGGAREQFF. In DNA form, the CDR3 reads TGTGCCAGCAGCCCTAGCGGGGGGGCCAGGGAGCAGTTCTTC.

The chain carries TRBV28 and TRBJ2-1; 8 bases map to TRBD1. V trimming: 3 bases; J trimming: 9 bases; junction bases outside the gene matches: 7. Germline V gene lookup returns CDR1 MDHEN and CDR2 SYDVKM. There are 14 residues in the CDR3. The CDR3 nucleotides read TGTGCCAGCAGTTTGGGGCAGGGGGCGAGTGAGCAGTTCTTC. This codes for CASSLGQGASEQFF.

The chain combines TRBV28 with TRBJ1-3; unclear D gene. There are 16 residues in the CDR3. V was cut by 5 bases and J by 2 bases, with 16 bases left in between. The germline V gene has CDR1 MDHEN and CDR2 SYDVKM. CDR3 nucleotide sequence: TGTGCCAGCAGTCCCCCTAGGAGTTTCGCTGGAAACACCATATATTTT. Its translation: CASSPPRSFAGNTIYF.